The rows below give T cell receptor beta chains drawn from one sample of a study of blood T cell repertoires in COVID-19. The method was immunoSEQ multiplex PCR; TCRdb's version includes in-frame clones alone and lacks a portion of them. The sample records about 230,000 clones, around 78% being singletons. The sample comprised peripheral blood. Every receptor here comes from a woman aged 65 to 85 with active or convalescent COVID-19. The CDR3 runs from the conserved cysteine through the conserved F or W. Each record gives: V gene, J gene, CDR3 protein.

V gene: TRBV19; J gene: TRBJ1-5; CDR3 protein: CASRRTGRTISSNQPQHF
V gene: TRBV4-1; J gene: TRBJ1-1; CDR3 protein: CASSLSDRNTEAFF
V gene: TRBV2; J gene: TRBJ1-4; CDR3 protein: CASRSDLGEKLFF
V gene: TRBV10-3; J gene: TRBJ2-7; CDR3 protein: CAISQTDSYEQYF
V gene: TRBV5-1; J gene: TRBJ2-4; CDR3 protein: CASSPGSDQAKNIQYF
V gene: TRBV11-2; J gene: TRBJ2-7; CDR3 protein: CASSRHPGSTFAEQYF
V gene: TRBV5-1; J gene: TRBJ1-2; CDR3 protein: CASSAQGPPYGYTF
V gene: TRBV18; J gene: TRBJ2-7; CDR3 protein: CASSPPATGSSYEQYF
V gene: TRBV27; J gene: TRBJ2-7; CDR3 protein: CASSPWGTGTYEQYF
V gene: TRBV9; J gene: TRBJ1-3; CDR3 protein: CASSVAPTGISSGNTIYF
V gene: TRBV10-3; J gene: TRBJ2-2; CDR3 protein: CAISETRGENTGELFF
V gene: TRBV18; J gene: TRBJ1-2; CDR3 protein: CASSPSGGDGYTF
V gene: TRBV6-5; J gene: TRBJ2-7; CDR3 protein: CASRREAGEQYF
V gene: TRBV30; J gene: TRBJ2-1; CDR3 protein: CAARLAGNYNEQFF
V gene: TRBV6-5; J gene: TRBJ1-2; CDR3 protein: CASRPGQHNYGYTF
V gene: TRBV4-3; J gene: TRBJ2-1; CDR3 protein: CASSQDFSPGLAGASSYNEQFF
V gene: TRBV7-2; J gene: TRBJ2-5; CDR3 protein: CASSLGQIYWETQYF
V gene: TRBV6-4; J gene: TRBJ2-1; CDR3 protein: CASSETGGVRSREQFF
V gene: TRBV2; J gene: TRBJ1-2; CDR3 protein: CASSLQGDYGYTF
V gene: TRBV5-1; J gene: TRBJ2-2; CDR3 protein: CASSPERAGELFF
V gene: TRBV5-1; J gene: TRBJ2-7; CDR3 protein: CASSLSGQGAAEQYF
V gene: TRBV7-9; J gene: TRBJ1-1; CDR3 protein: CASSLEYWDSEAFF
V gene: TRBV19; J gene: TRBJ2-2; CDR3 protein: CASEPGSGTGELFF
V gene: TRBV5-4; J gene: TRBJ2-2; CDR3 protein: CASSSGSGTNTGELFF
V gene: TRBV5-1; J gene: TRBJ1-5; CDR3 protein: CASSLGTGGQPQHF
V gene: TRBV9; J gene: TRBJ2-4; CDR3 protein: CASSVGSGGKNIQYF
V gene: TRBV5-1; J gene: TRBJ1-1; CDR3 protein: CASSLVGVDTEAFF
V gene: TRBV5-1; J gene: TRBJ2-1; CDR3 protein: CASSLIDNEQFF
V gene: TRBV11-3; J gene: TRBJ2-5; CDR3 protein: CASSRDPRETQYF
V gene: TRBV6-1; J gene: TRBJ1-1; CDR3 protein: CASSENRDTEAFF
V gene: TRBV2; J gene: TRBJ2-7; CDR3 protein: CASSEVGVLTHF
V gene: TRBV6-6; J gene: TRBJ1-6; CDR3 protein: CASSRQGGDSPLHF
V gene: TRBV6-2/TRBV6-3; J gene: TRBJ2-5; CDR3 protein: CASSSREDRVQETQYF
V gene: TRBV6-2/TRBV6-3; J gene: TRBJ2-3; CDR3 protein: CASSYPQAPGGTDTQYF
V gene: TRBV6-6; J gene: TRBJ2-7; CDR3 protein: CASTDQGQSYEQYF
V gene: TRBV5-8; J gene: TRBJ2-5; CDR3 protein: CASSLGLAGTQETQYF
V gene: TRBV3-1/TRBV3-2; J gene: TRBJ1-1; CDR3 protein: CASSQDFSGTEAFF
V gene: TRBV15; J gene: TRBJ2-7; CDR3 protein: CATSRAQFPSEQYF
V gene: TRBV4-1; J gene: TRBJ1-6; CDR3 protein: CASSQEGQAPPNSPLHF
V gene: TRBV30; J gene: TRBJ1-4; CDR3 protein: CAWGPSNEKLFF
V gene: TRBV9; J gene: TRBJ2-7; CDR3 protein: CASSVSGGPYEQYF
V gene: TRBV2; J gene: TRBJ1-5; CDR3 protein: CASREGTGSGNQPQHF
V gene: TRBV7-9; J gene: TRBJ1-3; CDR3 protein: CASSLILGNTIYF
V gene: TRBV20-1; J gene: TRBJ2-3; CDR3 protein: CNGLSGDTQYF
V gene: TRBV19; J gene: TRBJ1-1; CDR3 protein: CASSIWGDTEAFF
V gene: TRBV19; J gene: TRBJ2-7; CDR3 protein: CASSKMGPDYKSYEQYF
V gene: TRBV2; J gene: TRBJ1-4; CDR3 protein: CASSDYREGGKLFF
V gene: TRBV20-1; J gene: TRBJ2-7; CDR3 protein: CSARQGDEQYF
V gene: TRBV18; J gene: TRBJ1-5; CDR3 protein: CASSLQGLGNQPQHF
V gene: TRBV7-9; J gene: TRBJ2-7; CDR3 protein: CASSPSGTAVTRQYF
V gene: TRBV5-1; J gene: TRBJ2-7; CDR3 protein: CASSPSSGGPSYEQYF
V gene: TRBV5-1; J gene: TRBJ2-5; CDR3 protein: CASSFSGIFQETQYF
V gene: TRBV7-2; J gene: TRBJ2-5; CDR3 protein: CASSLGGGSWETQYF